This T cell receptor (beta chain) was observed in a study of T cells in Graves' hyperthyroidism and ophthalmopathy. Ophthalmopathy cases met thresholds of Clinical Activity Score at least 3, NOSPECS grade at least 4 and duration under 3 months. Diagnosis relied on clinical symptoms, serum thyroxine and TRAb, thyroid ultrasound and orbital computed tomography. The PBMCs were sourced from fresh peripheral blood (less than 11 ml). Germline loops: CDR1 KGHSH, CDR2 LQKENI. Trimming pared 4 bases from V and 5 bases from J, leaving 14 bases between. The CDR3 runs 14 residues. This clonotype was observed a few times. Amplification targeted TCR beta CDR3 regions from RNA transcripts. When the TCR CDR3 underwent first-round RT-PCR, the HTBI primer set was used. TCRdb reprocessed the multiplex PCR reads with MiXCR, giving one entry per CDR3 protein. The sample includes 250,000 to 400,000 distinct CDR3 sequences, approximately 13% seen only once; the top ten take about 37%.

This chain links TRBV18 with TRBJ1-2; D is unresolved. Sequencing was performed on blood. The clonotype originates from a woman in her thirties or forties with Graves' ophthalmopathy. CDR3 in amino acids: CASSHGTARYGYTF. The CDR3 coding sequence is TGTGCCAGCTCACACGGCACAGCGCGATATGGCTACACCTTC.